This T cell receptor beta chain was found in a study of regulatory T cells in long-lasting Graves disease. Combining iRepertoire HTBI primers with Arm-PCR of CDR3 regions, the authors built TCR beta libraries. TCRdb analysed the multiplex PCR reads with MiXCR anew, one entry per CDR3 protein. The top ten hold 15% to 20% of the sample, which has 500,000 to 700,000 distinct CDR3 sequences, about 15% seen once. Time point reported: newly diagnosed GD, antithyroid drugs for less than 3 months. From PBMCs, RNA was extracted and then used to make the TCR library. The patients were drawn from one endocrinology department in Xi'an, China. V was clipped by 3 bases and J by 1 base, with 12 bases between them. The CDR3 covers 15 residues. Germline V gene sequence: CDR1 MNHEY, CDR2 SVGAGI. These data also featured in a second study, about T cells in Graves' hyperthyroidism and ophthalmopathy. That publication notes: Exclusion of patients followed from uncontrolled infection, other autoimmune disease, pregnancy or lactation. Diagnosis relied on clinical symptoms, serum thyroxine and TRAb, thyroid ultrasound and orbital computed tomography.

The source of this sequence is a woman aged 25 to 39 with Graves disease. The rearrangement joins TRBV6-5 to TRBJ1-1; possible D gene TRBD1, 5 bases. Specimen: peripheral blood mononuclear cells (PBMCs), collected at new diagnosis, from a patient treated with antithyroid drugs. In nucleotides, the CDR3 is TGTGCCAGCAGTTATAACCGTGGGGCGAACACTGAAGCTTTCTTT. The encoded protein is CASSYNRGANTEAFF.